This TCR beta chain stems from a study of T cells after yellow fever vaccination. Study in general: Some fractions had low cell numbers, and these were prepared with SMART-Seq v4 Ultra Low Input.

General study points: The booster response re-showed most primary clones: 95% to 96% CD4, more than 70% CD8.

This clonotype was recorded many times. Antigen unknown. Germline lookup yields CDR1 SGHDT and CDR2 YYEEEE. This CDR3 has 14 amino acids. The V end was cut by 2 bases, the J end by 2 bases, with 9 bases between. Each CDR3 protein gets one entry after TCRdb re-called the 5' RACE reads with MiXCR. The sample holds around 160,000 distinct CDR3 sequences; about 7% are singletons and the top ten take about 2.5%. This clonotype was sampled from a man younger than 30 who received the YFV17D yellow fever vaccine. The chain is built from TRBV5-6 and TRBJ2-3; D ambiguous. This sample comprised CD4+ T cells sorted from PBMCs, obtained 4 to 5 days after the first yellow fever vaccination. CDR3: CASSFVRNTDTQYF. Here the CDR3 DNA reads TGTGCCAGCAGCTTTGTCAGGAACACAGATACGCAGTATTTT.